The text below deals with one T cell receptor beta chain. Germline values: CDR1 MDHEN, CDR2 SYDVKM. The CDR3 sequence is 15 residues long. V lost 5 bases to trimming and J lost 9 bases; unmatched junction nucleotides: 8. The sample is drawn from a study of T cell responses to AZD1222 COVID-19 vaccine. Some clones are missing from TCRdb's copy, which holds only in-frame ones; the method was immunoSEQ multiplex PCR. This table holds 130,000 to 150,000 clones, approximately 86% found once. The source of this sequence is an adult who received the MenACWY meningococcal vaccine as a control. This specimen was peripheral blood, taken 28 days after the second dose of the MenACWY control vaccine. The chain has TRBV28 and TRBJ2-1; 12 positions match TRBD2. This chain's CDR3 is CASSDRLAGVGEQFF. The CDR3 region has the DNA TGTGCCAGCAGTGACAGACTAGCGGGAGTGGGTGAGCAGTTCTTC.